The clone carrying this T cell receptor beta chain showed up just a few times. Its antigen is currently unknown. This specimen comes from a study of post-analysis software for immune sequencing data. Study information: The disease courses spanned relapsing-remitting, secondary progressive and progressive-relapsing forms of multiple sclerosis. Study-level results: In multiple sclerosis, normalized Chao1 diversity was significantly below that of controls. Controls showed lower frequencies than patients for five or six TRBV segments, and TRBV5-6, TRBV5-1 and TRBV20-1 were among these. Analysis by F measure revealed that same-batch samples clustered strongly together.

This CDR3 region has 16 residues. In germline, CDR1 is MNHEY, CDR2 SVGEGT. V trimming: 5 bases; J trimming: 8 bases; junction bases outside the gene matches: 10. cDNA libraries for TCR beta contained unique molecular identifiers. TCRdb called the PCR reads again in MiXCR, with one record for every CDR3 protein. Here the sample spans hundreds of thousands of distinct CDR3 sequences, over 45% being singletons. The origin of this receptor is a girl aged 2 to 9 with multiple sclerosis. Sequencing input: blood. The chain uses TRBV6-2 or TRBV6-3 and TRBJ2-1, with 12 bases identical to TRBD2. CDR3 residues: CASSPGTSGRIDEQFF. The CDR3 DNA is TGTGCCAGCAGTCCCGGAACTAGCGGGAGGATCGATGAGCAGTTCTTC.